This T cell receptor beta chain is from a study of beta chain features in type 1 diabetes. Overall study findings and caveats: All four CD4+ subsets of Type 1 diabetes patients contained TCRB CDR3s that were moderately but significantly shorter.

The study reverse transcribed the entire isolated RNA, so it sequenced expressed TCRB transcripts. The assay was immunoSEQ multiplex PCR, and TCRdb's table has in-frame clones only and misses some. The table has fewer than 450,000 clones, roughly 14% seen once. The germline V gene has CDR1 SGHAT and CDR2 FQNNGV. The CDR3 has 15 residues. V lost 4 bases to trimming and J lost 1 base, with 12 bases between them. On this clone itself: What it binds is not known.

The sample comprised naive CD4+ T cells from blood. The gene calls are TRBV11-2 and TRBJ2-3; D perhaps matches TRBD1 (6 bases). This TCR was recovered from a woman between 18 and 29 years old with type 1 diabetes. The CDR3 bases are TGTGCCAGCAGCTCGCAGGGGTCCGGCACAGATACGCAGTATTTT. It encodes CASSSQGSGTDTQYF.